Listed below are T cell receptor beta chains from one sample, sequenced in a study of blood T cell repertoires in COVID-19. Repertoires were generated with immunoSEQ multiplex PCR, while TCRdb's copy carries only in-frame clones and drops some. The data show 400,000 or so clones, about 90% seen once. Sequencing used PBMCs or T cells enriched from blood (not recorded which). These receptors all come from a man aged 18 to 29 who had recovered from COVID-19. Each CDR3 is given with its conserved first and last residue. Fields, in order: V gene, D gene, clone size, J gene, CDR3 DNA, CDR3 protein. D genes are given only for firm matches. Not all rows give a size; the values are once, few, many and, for expanded clones, a class.

TRBV6-1,.,.,TRBJ2-7,TGTGCCAGCAGTGAAGTTAGCGTCTACGAGCAGTACTTC,CASSEVSVYEQYF
TRBV27,.,.,TRBJ1-3,TGTGCCAGCAGTTTCTTTGAAGCATCTGGAAACACCATATATTTT,CASSFFEASGNTIYF
TRBV3-1/TRBV3-2,.,.,TRBJ1-4,TGTGCCAGCAGCCAAGAGGGAGGGCTTGGTGAAAAACTGTTTTTT,CASSQEGGLGEKLFF
TRBV5-1,.,.,TRBJ2-5,TGCGCCAGCAGCTTCGCTTGGAGCCAAGAGACCCAGTACTTC,CASSFAWSQETQYF
TRBV5-8,.,.,TRBJ2-2,TGTGCCAGCAGCTTGGGTCGTCCGACCGGGGAGCTGTTTTTT,CASSLGRPTGELFF
TRBV4-1,TRBD2,.,TRBJ2-1,TGCGCCAGCAGCCAATCCCCGGGACTAGCGGGAGATTCCTACAATGAGCAGTTCTTC,CASSQSPGLAGDSYNEQFF
TRBV27,TRBD1,.,TRBJ1-1,TGTGCCAGCAGTTTAGCAGGGGGCAAGAACACTGAAGCTTTCTTT,CASSLAGGKNTEAFF
TRBV28,.,.,TRBJ1-6,TGTGCCAGCAGTTTACTGGGCCAGTCTATCTATAATTCACCCCTCCACTTT,CASSLLGQSIYNSPLHF
TRBV6-5,TRBD2,.,TRBJ2-3,TGTGCCAGCAGACGACGGGAGGGTACAGATACGCAGTATTTT,CASRRREGTDTQYF
TRBV7-9,.,once,TRBJ1-4,TGTGCCAGCAGCTTAGAAGGGGGAGGGGCGAATGAAAAACTGTTTTTT,CASSLEGGGANEKLFF
TRBV24-1,.,.,TRBJ2-3,TGTGCCACCGCCAGCGGATTGGTGCCAGATACGCAGTATTTT,CATASGLVPDTQYF